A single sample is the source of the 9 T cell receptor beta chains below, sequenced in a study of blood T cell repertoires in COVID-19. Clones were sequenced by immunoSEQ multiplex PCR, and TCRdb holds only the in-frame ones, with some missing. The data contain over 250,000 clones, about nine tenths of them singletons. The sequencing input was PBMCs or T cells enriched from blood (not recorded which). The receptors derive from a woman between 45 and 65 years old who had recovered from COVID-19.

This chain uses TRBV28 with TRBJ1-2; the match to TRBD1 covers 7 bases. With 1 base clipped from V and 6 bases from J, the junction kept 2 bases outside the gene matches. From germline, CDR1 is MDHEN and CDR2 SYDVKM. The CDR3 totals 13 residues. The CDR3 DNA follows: TGTGCCAGCAGTTTATACGACAGGGATGGCTACACCTTC. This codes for CASSLYDRDGYTF.

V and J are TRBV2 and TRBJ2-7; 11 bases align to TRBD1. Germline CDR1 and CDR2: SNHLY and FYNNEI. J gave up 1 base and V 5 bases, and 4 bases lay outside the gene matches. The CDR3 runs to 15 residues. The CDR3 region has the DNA TGTGCCAGCAGTCTGGACAGGGGGCGATCCTACGAGCAGTACTTC. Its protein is CASSLDRGRSYEQYF.

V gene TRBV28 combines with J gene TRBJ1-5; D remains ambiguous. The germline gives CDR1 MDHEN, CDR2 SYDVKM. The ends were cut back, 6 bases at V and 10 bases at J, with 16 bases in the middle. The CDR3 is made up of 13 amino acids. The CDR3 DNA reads TGTGCCAGCAGGGCATCCGTCGTGGTCCCCCAGCATTTT. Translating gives CASRASVVVPQHF. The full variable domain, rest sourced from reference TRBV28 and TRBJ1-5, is DVKVTQSSRYLVKRTGEKVFLECVQDMDHENMFWYRQDPGLGLRLIYFSYDVKMKEKGDIPEGYSVSREKKERFSLILESASTNQTSMYLCASRASVVVPQHFGDGTRLSIL.

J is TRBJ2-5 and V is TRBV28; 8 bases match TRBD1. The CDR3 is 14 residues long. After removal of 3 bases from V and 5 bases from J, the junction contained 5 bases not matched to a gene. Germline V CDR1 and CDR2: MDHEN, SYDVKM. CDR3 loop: CASSFLGQGETQYF. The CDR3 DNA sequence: TGTGCCAGCAGTTTCCTCGGACAGGGTGAGACCCAGTACTTC.

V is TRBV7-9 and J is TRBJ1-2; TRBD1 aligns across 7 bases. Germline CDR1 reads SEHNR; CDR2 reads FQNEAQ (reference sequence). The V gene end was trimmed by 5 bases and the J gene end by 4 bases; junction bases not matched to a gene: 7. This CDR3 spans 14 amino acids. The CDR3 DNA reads TGTGCCAGCAGCAAAGGACAGGCGGCCTATGGCTACACCTTC. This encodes CASSKGQAAYGYTF.

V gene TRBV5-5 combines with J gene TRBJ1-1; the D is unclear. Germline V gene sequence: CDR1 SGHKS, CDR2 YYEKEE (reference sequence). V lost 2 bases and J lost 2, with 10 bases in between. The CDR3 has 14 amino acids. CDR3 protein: CASSFTTDNTEAFF. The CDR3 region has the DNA TGTGCCAGCAGCTTTACAACAGACAACACTGAAGCTTTCTTT.

CDR3 loop: CARGGVDEQFF. The CDR3 DNA reads TGTGCCAGGGGGGGGGTCGATGAGCAGTTCTTC. This chain links TRBV6-4 with TRBJ2-1; 7 bases line up with TRBD2. The CDR3 totals 11 residues. J gave up 8 bases and V 9 bases, and 4 bases lay outside the gene matches. Germline values: CDR1 MRHNA, CDR2 SNTAGT.

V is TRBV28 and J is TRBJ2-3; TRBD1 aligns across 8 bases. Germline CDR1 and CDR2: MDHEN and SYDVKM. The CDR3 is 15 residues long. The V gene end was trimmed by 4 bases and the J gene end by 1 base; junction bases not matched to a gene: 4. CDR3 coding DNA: TGTGCCAGCAGTTCCCAGGGGGCCCGCACAGATACGCAGTATTTT. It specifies CASSSQGARTDTQYF.

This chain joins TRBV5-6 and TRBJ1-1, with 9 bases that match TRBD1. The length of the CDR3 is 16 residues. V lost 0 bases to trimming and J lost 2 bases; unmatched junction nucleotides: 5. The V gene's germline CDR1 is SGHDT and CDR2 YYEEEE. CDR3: CASSLEQGAPNTEAFF. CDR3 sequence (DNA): TGTGCCAGCAGCTTGGAACAGGGGGCACCTAACACTGAAGCTTTCTTT. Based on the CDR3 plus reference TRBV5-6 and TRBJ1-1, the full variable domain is DAGVTQSPTHLIKTRGQQVTLRCSPKSGHDTVSWYQQALGQGPQFIFQYYEEEERQRGNFPDRFSGHQFPNYSSELNVNALLLGDSALYLCASSLEQGAPNTEAFFGQGTRLTVV.